Below, one T cell receptor (beta chain) is given with its context. Its target is not known. Primers for the PCR totalled 60 Vbeta and 13 Jbeta. Repertoires were generated with immunoSEQ multiplex PCR, while TCRdb's copy carries only in-frame clones and drops some. The table shows about 110,000 clones, with 76% occurring only once. This record belongs to a study of cytomegalovirus exposure and HLA in healthy donors. Study results and caveats: On later analysis, the bulk of CMV-associated TCR beta chains appeared to be HLA-restricted. When analyzed later, the rates of TCR association showed variation by HLA locus, with DRB1 the most and HLA-C the fewest. Accurate predictions that matched the HLA-A and HLA-B alleles of most subjects were reportedly made from TCR beta sequences.

V trimming: 3 bases; J trimming: 1 base; junction bases outside the gene matches: 11. CDR3 length: 18 residues. CDR1 SGHDT and CDR2 YYEEEE come from the germline V gene. Specimen: PBMCs. This sequence originates from a man in his thirties or forties in good health and CMV-seropositive. The chain links TRBV5-6 to TRBJ2-3, with 10 bases lining up with TRBD2. CDR3 loop: CASSCLVRSGGCTDTQYF. CDR3 in DNA: TGTGCCAGCAGCTGCTTGGTTCGTAGCGGGGGGTGCACAGATACGCAGTATTTT.